This TCR beta chain was obtained from a study of early T cells in non-severe SARS-CoV-2 infection. Findings of the study overall: There was a bias toward anti-spike CD8 responses in VDJdb matching, which missed private and CD4 specificities.

This clonotype was detected a few times. Its antigen is not known. TCRdb fed the 5' RACE reads into MiXCR, producing one record per CDR3 protein. The table lists about 60,000 distinct CDR3 sequences, 5.6% of them singletons, with 6.5% to 8.5% in the top ten. The sequence came from an adult who was a healthcare worker with PCR-confirmed SARS-CoV-2 infection or an uninfected control (not recorded which). The sample comprised whole blood.

The CDR3 nucleotides read TGCAGCGTGGGACAGGCGAACACTGAAGCTTTCTTT. Translation gives CSVGQANTEAFF. This chain connects TRBV29-1 to TRBJ1-1, with 8 nucleotides matching TRBD1. V lost 6 bases to trimming and J lost 1 base; unmatched junction nucleotides: 1. The CDR3 spans 12 residues. CDR1 is SQVTM, CDR2 ANQGSEA, per germline.